The following is a T cell receptor (beta chain) sequence with its context. Its antigen is unidentified. The study ran its PCR with 60 Vbeta and 13 Jbeta primers. Method: immunoSEQ multiplex PCR; TCRdb's copy keeps in-frame clones and lacks some. The table records 150,000 to 200,000 clones, roughly 80% of them present only once. The data belong to a study of cytomegalovirus exposure and HLA in healthy donors. Whole-study results and caveats: Analyses of presence/absence relied on an assumption of roughly uniform sequencing depth across donors.

The ends lost 2 bases at V and 0 bases at J; junction bases unmatched: 7. This CDR3 has 16 amino acids. The germline gives CDR1 SGHRS, CDR2 YFSETQ. Sequencing used PBMCs. The J gene is TRBJ1-2, the V gene TRBV5-1, with TRBD1 matching over 7 bases. This TCR was sampled from a man aged 18 to 29 in good health and CMV-seropositive. CDR3: CASSLTQGGANYGYTF. CDR3 DNA sequence: TGCGCCAGCAGCTTAACCCAGGGGGGTGCTAACTATGGCTACACCTTC.